The 5 T cell receptor beta chains presented below share a single source sample, sequenced in a study of memory CD4+ T cells and cytomegalovirus serostatus (dated by TCRdb to between 2017 and 2020). Library preparation used the immunoSEQ multiplex PCR assay. Sourced from immuneACCESS, this table was stored by TCRdb with only in-frame sequences that have V and J called. A share of the clones is absent; for the studies checked, an unresolved V gene accounts for under half, and the remainder has no known explanation. A total of 50,000 to 60,000 clones appear in this sample, 65% to 85% of them only once. Roughly 0.6% of the sample is in the top ten clones. A FACSAria II was used to sort memory CD4+ T cells, defined as single viable CD3+CD4+CD8-CD45RO+ cells. The specimen was memory CD4+ T cells from blood. Every receptor here comes from an adult in good health and CMV-seronegative.

The rearrangement joins TRBV5-5 to TRBJ1-4; 8 bases are shared with TRBD1. The V gene's germline CDR1 is SGHKS and CDR2 YYEKEE (reference sequence). The CDR3 has 17 amino acids. J was trimmed by 0 bases and V by 2 bases; bases with no gene match: 6. CDR3 sequence reads: CASSLNQQGATNEKLFF. In nucleotides, the CDR3 is TGTGCCAGCAGCTTAAATCAACAGGGGGCAACTAATGAAAAACTGTTTTTT.

The chain uses TRBV10-1 and TRBJ2-5, with TRBD2 matching over 11 bases. This CDR3 contains 17 residues. V was pared by 2 bases and J by 1 base, with 6 bases of the junction left unmatched. Germline V gives CDR1 WNHNN, CDR2 SYGVQD (reference sequence). The CDR3 DNA is TGCGCCAGCAGTGAGCCTAGCGGGGGGCCTACCCAAGAGACCCAGTACTTC. Translating gives CASSEPSGGPTQETQYF.

This chain connects TRBV11-2 to TRBJ2-7; TRBD2 is a possible D gene (5 bases). The V gene lost 4 bases and the J gene lost 4 bases, with 14 bases spanning the gap. The CDR3 runs 14 residues. Germline CDR1 is SGHAT and CDR2 is FQNNGV. The CDR3: CASSSGWGDYEQYF. DNA of the CDR3: TGTGCCAGCAGCTCGGGATGGGGTGATTACGAGCAGTACTTC.

The J gene is TRBJ1-2, the V gene TRBV6-5; D remains unclear. CDR1 is MNHEY, CDR2 SVGAGI, per germline. The ends were cut back, 2 bases at V and 7 bases at J, with 11 bases in the middle. The CDR3 has 13 amino acids. DNA for the CDR3: TGTGCCAGCAGTTACATCAGCGATGGTGGCTACACCTTC. This gives the protein CASSYISDGGYTF.

The V gene is TRBV2, the J gene TRBJ1-2, with D perhaps TRBD1 (6 bases). The V and J ends lost 4 bases and 2 bases respectively, with 8 bases between them. From germline, CDR1 is SNHLY and CDR2 FYNNEI. There are 13 residues in the CDR3. This chain's CDR3 is CASSVQGNYGYTF. The CDR3 DNA reads as TGTGCCAGCAGTGTTCAGGGGAACTATGGCTACACCTTC.